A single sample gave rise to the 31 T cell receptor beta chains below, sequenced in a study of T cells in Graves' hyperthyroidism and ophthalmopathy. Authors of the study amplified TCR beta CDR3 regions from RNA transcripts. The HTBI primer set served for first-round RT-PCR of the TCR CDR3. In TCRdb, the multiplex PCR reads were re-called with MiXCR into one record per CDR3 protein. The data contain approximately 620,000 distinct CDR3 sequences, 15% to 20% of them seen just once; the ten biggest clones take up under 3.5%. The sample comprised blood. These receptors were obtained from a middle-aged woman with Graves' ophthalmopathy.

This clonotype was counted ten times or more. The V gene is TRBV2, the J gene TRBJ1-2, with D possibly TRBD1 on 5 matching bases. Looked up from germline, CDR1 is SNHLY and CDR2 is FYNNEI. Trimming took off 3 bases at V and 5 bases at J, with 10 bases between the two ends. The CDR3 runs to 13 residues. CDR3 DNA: TGTGCCAGCAGTGATGGCGGGGGGTATGGCTACACCTTC. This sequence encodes CASSDGGGYGYTF.

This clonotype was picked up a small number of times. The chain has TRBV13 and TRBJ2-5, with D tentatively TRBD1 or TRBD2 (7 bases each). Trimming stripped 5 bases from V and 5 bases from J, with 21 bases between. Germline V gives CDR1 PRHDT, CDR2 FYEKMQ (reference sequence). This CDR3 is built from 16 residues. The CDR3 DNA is TGTGCCAGCAGCAGGGGGGGCCCTGGGACAGCGGAGACCCAGTACTTC. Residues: CASSRGGPGTAETQYF.

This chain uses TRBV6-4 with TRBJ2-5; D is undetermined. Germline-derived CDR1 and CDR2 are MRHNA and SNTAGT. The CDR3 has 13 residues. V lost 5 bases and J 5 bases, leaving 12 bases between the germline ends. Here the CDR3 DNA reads TGTGCCAGCAGTAGGACCATTTTGGAGACCCAGTACTTC. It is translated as CASSRTILETQYF.

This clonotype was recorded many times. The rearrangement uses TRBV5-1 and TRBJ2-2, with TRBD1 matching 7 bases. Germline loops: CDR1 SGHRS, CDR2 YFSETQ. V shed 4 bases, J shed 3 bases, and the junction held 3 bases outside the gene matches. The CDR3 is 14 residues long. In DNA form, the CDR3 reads TGCGCCAGCAGCGGGGGACAGCACACCGGGGAGCTGTTTTTT. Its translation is CASSGGQHTGELFF.

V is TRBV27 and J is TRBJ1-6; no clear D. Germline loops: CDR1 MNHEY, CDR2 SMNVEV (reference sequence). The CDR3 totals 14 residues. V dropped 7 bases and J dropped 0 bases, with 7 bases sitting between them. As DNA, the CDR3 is TGTGCCAGCAAGGTTCGCTCCTATAATTCACCCCTCCACTTT. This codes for CASKVRSYNSPLHF.

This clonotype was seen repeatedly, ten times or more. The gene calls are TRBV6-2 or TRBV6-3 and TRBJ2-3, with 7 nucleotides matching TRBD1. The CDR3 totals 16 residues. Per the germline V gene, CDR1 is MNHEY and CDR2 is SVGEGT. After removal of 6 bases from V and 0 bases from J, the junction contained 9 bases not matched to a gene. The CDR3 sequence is CASRDPGTASTDTQYF. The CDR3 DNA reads TGTGCCAGCAGGGATCCCGGGACAGCGAGCACAGATACGCAGTATTTT.

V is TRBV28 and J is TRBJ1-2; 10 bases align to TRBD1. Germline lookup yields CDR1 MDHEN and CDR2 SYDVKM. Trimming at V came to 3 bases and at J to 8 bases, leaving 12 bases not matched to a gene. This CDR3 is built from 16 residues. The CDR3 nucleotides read TGTGCCAGCAGTTTTGGGGACAGGGGAGGGTTCTCGGGCTACACCTTC. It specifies CASSFGDRGGFSGYTF.

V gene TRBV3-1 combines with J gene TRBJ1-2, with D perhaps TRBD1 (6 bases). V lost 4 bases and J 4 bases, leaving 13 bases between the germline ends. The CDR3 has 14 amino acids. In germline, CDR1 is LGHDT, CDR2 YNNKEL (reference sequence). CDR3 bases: TGTGCCAGCAGCCTTCAGACAGGATTCTATGGCTACACCTTC. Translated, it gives CASSLQTGFYGYTF.

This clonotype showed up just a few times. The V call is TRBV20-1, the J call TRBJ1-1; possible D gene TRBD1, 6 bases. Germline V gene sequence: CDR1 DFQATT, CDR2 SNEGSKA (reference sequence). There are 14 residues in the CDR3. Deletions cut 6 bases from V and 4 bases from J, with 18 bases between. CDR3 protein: CSADPGEGGTEAFF. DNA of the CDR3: TGCAGTGCCGACCCGGGGGAAGGGGGCACTGAAGCTTTCTTT.

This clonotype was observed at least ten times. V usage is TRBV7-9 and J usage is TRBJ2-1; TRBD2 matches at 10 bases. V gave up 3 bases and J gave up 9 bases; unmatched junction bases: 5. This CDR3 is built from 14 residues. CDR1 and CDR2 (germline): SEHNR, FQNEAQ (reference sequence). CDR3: CASSLGLAIPEQFF. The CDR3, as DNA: TGTGCCAGCAGCTTGGGACTAGCGATTCCTGAGCAGTTCTTC.

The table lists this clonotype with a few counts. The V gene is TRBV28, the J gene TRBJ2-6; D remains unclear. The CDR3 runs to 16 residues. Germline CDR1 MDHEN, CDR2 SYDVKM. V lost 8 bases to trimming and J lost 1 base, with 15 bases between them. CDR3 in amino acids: CASVGSISSGANVLTF. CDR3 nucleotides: TGTGCCAGCGTAGGCAGTATCTCATCTGGGGCCAACGTCCTGACTTTC.

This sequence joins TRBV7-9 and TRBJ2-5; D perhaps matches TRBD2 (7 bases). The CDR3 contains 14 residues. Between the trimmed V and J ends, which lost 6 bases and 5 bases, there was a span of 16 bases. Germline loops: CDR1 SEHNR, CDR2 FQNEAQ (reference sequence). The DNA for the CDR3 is TGTGCCAGCAGTAATGGGGGGGCCTTGGAGACCCAGTACTTC. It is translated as CASSNGGALETQYF.

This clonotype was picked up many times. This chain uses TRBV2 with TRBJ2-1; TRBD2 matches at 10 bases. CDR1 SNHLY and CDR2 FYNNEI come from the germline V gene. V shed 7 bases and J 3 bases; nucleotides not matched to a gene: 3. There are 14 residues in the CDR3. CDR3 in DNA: TGTGCCAGCATCAGCGGGAGGGGCTACAATGAGCAGTTCTTC. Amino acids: CASISGRGYNEQFF. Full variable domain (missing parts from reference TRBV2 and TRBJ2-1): EPEVTQTPSHQVTQMGQEVILRCVPISNHLYFYWYRQILGQKVEFLVSFYNNEISEKSEIFDDQFSVERPDGSNFTLKIRSTKLEDSAMYFCASISGRGYNEQFFGPGTRLTVL.

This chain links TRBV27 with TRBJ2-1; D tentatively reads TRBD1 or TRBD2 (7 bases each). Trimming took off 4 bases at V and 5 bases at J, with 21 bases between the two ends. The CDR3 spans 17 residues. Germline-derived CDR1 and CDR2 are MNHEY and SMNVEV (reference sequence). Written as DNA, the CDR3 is TGTGCCAGCAGTTCCCGGAGGGGGAGGGGGCTTAACAATGAGCAGTTCTTC. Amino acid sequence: CASSSRRGRGLNNEQFF.

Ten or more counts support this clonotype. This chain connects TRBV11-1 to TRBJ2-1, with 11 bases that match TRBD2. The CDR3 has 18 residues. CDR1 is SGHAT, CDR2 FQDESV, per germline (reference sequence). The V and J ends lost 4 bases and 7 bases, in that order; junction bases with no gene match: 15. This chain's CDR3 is CASSSWSASGRRANEQFF. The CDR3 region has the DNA TGTGCCAGCAGCTCGTGGTCGGCTAGCGGGAGGAGGGCGAATGAGCAGTTCTTC.

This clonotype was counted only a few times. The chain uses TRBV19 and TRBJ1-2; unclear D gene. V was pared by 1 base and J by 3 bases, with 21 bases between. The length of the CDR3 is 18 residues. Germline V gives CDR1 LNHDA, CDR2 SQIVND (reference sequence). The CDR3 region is CASSIGESTRIIDYGYTF. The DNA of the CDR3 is TGTGCCAGTAGTATAGGCGAGTCCACTCGGATTATTGACTATGGCTACACCTTC.

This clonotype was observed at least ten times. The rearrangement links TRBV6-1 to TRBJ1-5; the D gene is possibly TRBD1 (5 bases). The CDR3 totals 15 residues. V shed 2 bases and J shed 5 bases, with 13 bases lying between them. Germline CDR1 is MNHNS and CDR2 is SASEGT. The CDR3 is CASSETGEGYQPQHF. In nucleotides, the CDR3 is TGTGCCAGCAGTGAAACAGGCGAGGGGTATCAGCCCCAGCATTTT.

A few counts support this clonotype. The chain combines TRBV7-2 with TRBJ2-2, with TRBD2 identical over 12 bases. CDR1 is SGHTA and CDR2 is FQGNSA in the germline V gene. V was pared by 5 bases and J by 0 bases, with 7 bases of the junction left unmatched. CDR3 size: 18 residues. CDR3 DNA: TGTGCCAGCAGCCTCGCGGGACTAGCGGGTTCGAACACCGGGGAGCTGTTTTTT. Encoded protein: CASSLAGLAGSNTGELFF.

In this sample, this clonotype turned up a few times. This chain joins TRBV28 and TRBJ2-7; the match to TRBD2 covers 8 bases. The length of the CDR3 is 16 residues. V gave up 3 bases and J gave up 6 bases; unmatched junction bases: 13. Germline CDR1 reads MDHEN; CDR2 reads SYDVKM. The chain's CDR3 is CASSFISGATKSEQYF. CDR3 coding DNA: TGTGCCAGCAGTTTTATTAGCGGGGCCACAAAGTCCGAGCAGTACTTC.

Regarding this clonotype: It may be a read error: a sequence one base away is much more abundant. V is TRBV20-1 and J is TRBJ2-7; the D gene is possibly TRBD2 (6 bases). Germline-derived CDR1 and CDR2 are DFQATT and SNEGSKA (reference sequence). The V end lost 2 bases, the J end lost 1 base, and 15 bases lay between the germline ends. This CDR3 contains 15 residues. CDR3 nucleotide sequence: TGCAGTGCTAGACAACCCGGGACTGGATCCTACGAGCAGTACTTC. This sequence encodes CSARQPGTGSYEQYF.

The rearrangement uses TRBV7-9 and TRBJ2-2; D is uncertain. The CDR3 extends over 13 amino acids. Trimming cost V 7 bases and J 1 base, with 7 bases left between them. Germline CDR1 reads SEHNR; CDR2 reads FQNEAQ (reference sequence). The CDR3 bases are TGTGCCAGCAAGGACCAGAACACCGGGGAGCTGTTTTTT. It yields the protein CASKDQNTGELFF.

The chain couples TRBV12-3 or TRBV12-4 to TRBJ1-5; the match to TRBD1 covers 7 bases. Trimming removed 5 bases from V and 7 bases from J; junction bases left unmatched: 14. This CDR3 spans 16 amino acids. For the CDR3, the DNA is TGTGCCAGCAGTCCCCCCGCGGCAGGGGGGTGGCAGCCCCAGCATTTT. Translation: CASSPPAAGGWQPQHF.

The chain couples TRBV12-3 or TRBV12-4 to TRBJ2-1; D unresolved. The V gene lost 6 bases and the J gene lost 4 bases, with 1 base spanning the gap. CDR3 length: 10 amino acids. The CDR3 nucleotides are TGTGCCAGCAGGTACAATGAGCAGTTCTTC. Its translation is CASRYNEQFF.

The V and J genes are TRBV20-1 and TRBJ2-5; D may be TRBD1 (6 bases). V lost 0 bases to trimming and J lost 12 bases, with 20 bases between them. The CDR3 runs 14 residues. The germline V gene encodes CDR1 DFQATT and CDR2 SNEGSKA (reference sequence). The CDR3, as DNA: TGCAGTGCTAGAGATGCGAGGGTTCGGGACATAAAGTACTTC. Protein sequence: CSARDARVRDIKYF.

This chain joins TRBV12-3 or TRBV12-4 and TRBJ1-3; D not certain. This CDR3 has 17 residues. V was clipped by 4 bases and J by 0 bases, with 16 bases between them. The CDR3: CASSSPGRADSGNTIYF. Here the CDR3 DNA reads TGTGCCAGCAGTTCGCCCGGGCGGGCTGACTCTGGAAACACCATATATTTT.

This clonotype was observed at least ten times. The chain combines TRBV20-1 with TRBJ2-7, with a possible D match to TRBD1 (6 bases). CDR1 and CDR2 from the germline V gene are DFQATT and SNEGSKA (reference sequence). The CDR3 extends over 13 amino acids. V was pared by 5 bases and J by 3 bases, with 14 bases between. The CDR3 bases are TGCAGTGCTCAAACGGACAGCAACTACGAGCAGTACTTC. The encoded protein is CSAQTDSNYEQYF.

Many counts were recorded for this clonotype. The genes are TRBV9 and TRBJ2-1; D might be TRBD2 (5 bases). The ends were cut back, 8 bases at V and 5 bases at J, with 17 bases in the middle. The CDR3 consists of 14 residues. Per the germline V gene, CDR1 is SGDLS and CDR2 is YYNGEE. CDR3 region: CASPGGQSNNEQFF. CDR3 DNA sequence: TGTGCCAGTCCGGGCGGGCAGAGCAACAATGAGCAGTTCTTC.

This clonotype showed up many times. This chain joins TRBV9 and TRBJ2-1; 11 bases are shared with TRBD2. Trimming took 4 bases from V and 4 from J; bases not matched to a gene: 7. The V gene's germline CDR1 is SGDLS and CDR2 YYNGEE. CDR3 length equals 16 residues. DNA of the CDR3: TGTGCCAGCAGCCCTCCCGGGACTAGCGGATACAATGAGCAGTTCTTC. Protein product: CASSPPGTSGYNEQFF.

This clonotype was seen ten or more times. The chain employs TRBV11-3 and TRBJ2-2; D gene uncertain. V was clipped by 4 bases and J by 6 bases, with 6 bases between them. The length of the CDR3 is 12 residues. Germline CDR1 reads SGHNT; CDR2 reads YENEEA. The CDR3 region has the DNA TGTGCCAGCAGCTCGAGTGCCGGGGAGCTGTTTTTT. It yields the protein CASSSSAGELFF.

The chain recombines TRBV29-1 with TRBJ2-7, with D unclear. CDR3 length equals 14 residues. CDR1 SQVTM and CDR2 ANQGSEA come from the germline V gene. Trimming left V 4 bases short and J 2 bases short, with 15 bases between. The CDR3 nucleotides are TGCAGCGTTGGATGGCCTCTGTCTCCCTACGAGCAGTACTTC. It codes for CSVGWPLSPYEQYF.

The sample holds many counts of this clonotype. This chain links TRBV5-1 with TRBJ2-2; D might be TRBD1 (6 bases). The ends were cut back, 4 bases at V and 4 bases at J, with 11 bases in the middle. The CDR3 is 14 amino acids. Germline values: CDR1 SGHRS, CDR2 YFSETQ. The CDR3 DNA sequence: TGCGCCAGCAGCGCAGGGGAGCTCACCGGGGAGCTGTTTTTT. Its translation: CASSAGELTGELFF.